A selection of T cell receptor beta chains follows, all from one sample in a study of shared clonotypes between healthy human individuals. The data were produced by immunoSEQ multiplex PCR, yet TCRdb's version contains in-frame clones alone and is incomplete. The sample lists 1.4 million or so clones, approximately 98.5% occurring once. Sequencing was performed on naive CD4+ T cells sorted from blood. These receptors were obtained from a man aged 25 to 45 in good health. Each CDR3 is given with its conserved first and last residue. A D gene is named only where the DNA matches it firmly. Only some rows state a clone size, as once, few, many or a class for expanded clones.

d_call,clone_size,v_call,j_call,cdr3_aa,cdr3_nt
NA,NA,TRBV19,TRBJ1-3,CASRTPHSGNTIYF,TGTGCCAGTCGGACCCCACACTCTGGAAACACCATATATTTT
TRBD1,NA,TRBV27,TRBJ1-1,CASSAFGQGGFAFF,TGTGCCAGCAGTGCGTTCGGACAGGGAGGTTTCGCTTTCTTT
TRBD2,NA,TRBV27,TRBJ2-7,CASSLSSGRVFKPTYEQYF,TGTGCCAGCAGTTTATCCAGCGGGAGGGTCTTTAAGCCTACCTACGAGCAGTACTTC
TRBD2,NA,TRBV6-5,TRBJ2-7,CATHRGVNYEQYF,TGTGCCACCCACCGGGGGGTTAACTACGAGCAGTACTTC
NA,once,TRBV28,TRBJ2-7,CASSSISLALRPYEQYF,TGTGCCAGCAGTTCAATCTCTCTAGCGTTAAGACCCTACGAGCAGTACTTC
NA,NA,TRBV18,TRBJ2-3,CASSPRISPDTQYF,TGTGCCAGCTCACCACGAATCTCTCCAGATACGCAGTATTTT
NA,NA,TRBV5-1,TRBJ1-4,CASSLIGAANEKLFF,TGCGCCAGCAGCTTGATAGGGGCGGCTAATGAAAAACTGTTTTTT
NA,NA,TRBV28,TRBJ2-7,CASNDPGGPARYEQYF,TGTGCCAGCAACGACCCGGGCGGGCCCGCTAGGTACGAGCAGTACTTC
TRBD1,once,TRBV5-1,TRBJ1-3,CASQDRVGNTIYF,TGCGCCAGCCAGGACAGGGTCGGAAACACCATATATTTT
NA,NA,TRBV7-2,TRBJ2-2,CASSPRLSGVGTGELFF,TGTGCCAGCAGCCCGCGGCTTTCGGGGGTGGGCACCGGGGAGCTGTTTTTT
NA,NA,TRBV25-1,TRBJ2-5,CASSGPGTGGGETQYF,TGTGCCAGCAGTGGACCCGGGACTGGGGGAGGAGAGACCCAGTACTTC
TRBD2,NA,TRBV9,TRBJ2-3,CASTTSGENTDTQYF,TGTGCCAGTACAACGAGCGGGGAAAACACAGATACGCAGTATTTT
NA,NA,TRBV15,TRBJ1-5,CATSRDGTTGISQPQHF,TGTGCCACCAGCAGAGATGGGACTACAGGGATATCTCAGCCCCAGCATTTT
TRBD1,NA,TRBV7-3,TRBJ2-7,CASSPGTGREQYF,TGTGCCAGCAGCCCCGGGACAGGGCGAGAGCAGTACTTC